The clone carrying this T cell receptor beta chain was counted once. V lost 4 bases, J lost 4 bases, and 7 bases stayed unmatched. Germline V gives CDR1 KGHDR, CDR2 SFDVKD. CDR3 length: 15 amino acids. Authors' methods: How many nucleated cells were present was estimated from reference gene primer amplification. The assay was immunoSEQ multiplex PCR, and TCRdb's table has in-frame clones only and misses some. V, J and clone size were drawn from that table, and D and trimming were deduced from the DNA. Of some 250,000 clones listed, more than 75% are singletons. This entry comes from a study of blood T cell repertoires in COVID-19. The wider study: Material from acute and convalescent COVID-19 was sourced from the United States, Italy and Spain. In each case, the material was cDNA or gDNA derived from T cells, B-cell-depleted T cells, or PBMCs.

This receptor was taken from a woman aged 25 to 39 who had recovered from COVID-19. This chain uses TRBV24-1 with TRBJ2-3, with 7 nucleotides matching TRBD2. Sequencing was carried out using peripheral blood. DNA of the CDR3: TGTGCCACCAGTGAGGGAGTTCGGGGGGCAGATACGCAGTATTTT. This gives the protein CATSEGVRGADTQYF.